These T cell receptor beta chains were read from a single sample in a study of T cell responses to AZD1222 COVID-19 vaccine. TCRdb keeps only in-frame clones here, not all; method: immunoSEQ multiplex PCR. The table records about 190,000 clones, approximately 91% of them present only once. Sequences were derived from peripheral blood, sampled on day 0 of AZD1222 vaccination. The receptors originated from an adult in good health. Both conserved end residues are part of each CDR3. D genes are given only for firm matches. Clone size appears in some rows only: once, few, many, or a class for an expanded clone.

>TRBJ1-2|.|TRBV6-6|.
TGTGCCAGCAGTTTTCCGGGCTGGGCTGGCTACACCTTC
CASSFPGWAGYTF
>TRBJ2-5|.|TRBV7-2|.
TGTGCCAGCAGCCCTCCCCGACGGGAGACCCAGTACTTC
CASSPPRRETQYF
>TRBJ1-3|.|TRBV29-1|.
TGCAGCGTTGAAGTCCTAAGTAACACCATATATTTT
CSVEVLSNTIYF
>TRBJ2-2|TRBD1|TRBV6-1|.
TGTGCCAGCAGTGAATGGTGGTTAGGGGGCGAAGGGGAGCTGTTTTTT
CASSEWWLGGEGELFF
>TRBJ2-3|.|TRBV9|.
TGTGCCAGCACCCCAGGGGGGCGCACAGATACGCAGTATTTT
CASTPGGRTDTQYF
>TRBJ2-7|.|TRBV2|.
TGTGCCAGCACTGGCTTGTCCACCGAGCAGTACTTC
CASTGLSTEQYF
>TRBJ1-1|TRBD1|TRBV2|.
TGTGCCAGCAGGTCGACAGGGGGGGAGAACACTGAAGCTTTCTTT
CASRSTGGENTEAFF
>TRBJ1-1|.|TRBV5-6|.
TGTGCCAGCAGCGCGATGATGAACACTGAAGCTTTCTTT
CASSAMMNTEAFF
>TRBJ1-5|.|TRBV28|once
TGTGCCACCAGACCCGACGGGTTCGGCAATCAGCCCCAGCATTTT
CATRPDGFGNQPQHF
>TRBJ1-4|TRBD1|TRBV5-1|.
TGCGCCAGCAGCGTCGGGACAGGGGATGAAAAACTGTTTTTT
CASSVGTGDEKLFF
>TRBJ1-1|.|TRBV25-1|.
TGTGCCACCAACATTAACCCTCCGGACACTGAAGCTTTCTTT
CATNINPPDTEAFF
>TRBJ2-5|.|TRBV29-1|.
TGCAGCGTTGAAGATGGTCGTCATCAAGAGACCCAGTACTTC
CSVEDGRHQETQYF
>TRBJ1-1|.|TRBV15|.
TGTGCCACCAGCAGACTTAGTTCAGCAGCTTTCTTT
CATSRLSSAAFF
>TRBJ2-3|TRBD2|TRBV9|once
TGTGCCAGCAGCGTAGAGCAGGGACTAAGCACAGATACGCAGTATTTT
CASSVEQGLSTDTQYF
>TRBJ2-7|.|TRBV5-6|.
TGTGCCAGCAGCTCCGGGACCCAATGGTACGAGCAGTACTTC
CASSSGTQWYEQYF
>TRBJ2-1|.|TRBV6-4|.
TGTGCCAGCAGCCAGGTACCTTACAATGAGCAGTTCTTC
CASSQVPYNEQFF
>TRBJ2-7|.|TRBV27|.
TGTGCCAGCAGTGGTAGCTCCTACGAGCAGTACTTC
CASSGSSYEQYF
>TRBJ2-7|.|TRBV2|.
TGTGCCAGCAGTGGCCCCGGCTACTACGAGCAGTACTTC
CASSGPGYYEQYF
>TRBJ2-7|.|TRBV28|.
TGTGCCAGCGGACGGGGTGTAGGGTACGAGCAGTACTTC
CASGRGVGYEQYF
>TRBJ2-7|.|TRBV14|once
TGTGCCAGCAGCCTTTCCTACGAGCAGTACTTC
CASSLSYEQYF
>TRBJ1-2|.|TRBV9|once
TGTGCCAGCAGCTGGGGGGGGTCTGGCTACACCTTC
CASSWGGSGYTF
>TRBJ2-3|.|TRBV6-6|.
TGTGCCAGCAGACCTATCTTCGAGGAAAGGGGGGTTACGCAGTATTTT
CASRPIFEERGVTQYF
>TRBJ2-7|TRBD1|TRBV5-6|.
TGTGCCAGCAGCTTGGGGGACAGGGACTACGAGCAGTACTTC
CASSLGDRDYEQYF
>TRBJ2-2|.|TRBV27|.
TGTGCCAGCAGTTTGTCCAGTCCGGGACCTCGGCACACCGGGGAGCTGTTTTTT
CASSLSSPGPRHTGELFF
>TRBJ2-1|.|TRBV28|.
TGTGCCAGCACCCAGTACAATGAGCAGTTCTTC
CASTQYNEQFF
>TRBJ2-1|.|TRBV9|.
TGTGCCAGCAGCGTTCTGGACCGAGGATCATACAATGAGCAGTTCTTC
CASSVLDRGSYNEQFF
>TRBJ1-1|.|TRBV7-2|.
TGTGCCAGCAGCGGGGTTCGGACTGAAGCTTTCTTT
CASSGVRTEAFF
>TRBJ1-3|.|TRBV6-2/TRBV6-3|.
TGTGCCAGCAGTTACGACCGAGCGCAGAGCTCTGGAAACACCATATATTTT
CASSYDRAQSSGNTIYF
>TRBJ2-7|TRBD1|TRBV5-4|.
TGTGCCAGCAGCGGGGACAGGACTGTTTCATACGAGCAGTACTTC
CASSGDRTVSYEQYF
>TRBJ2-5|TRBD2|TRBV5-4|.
TGTGCCAGCAGCTTGTCTAGCGGGGGGAGAGAGACCCAGTACTTC
CASSLSSGGRETQYF
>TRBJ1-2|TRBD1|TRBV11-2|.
TGTGCCAGCAGCTTAACCGGGACAGGGATTTGGACCTTC
CASSLTGTGIWTF
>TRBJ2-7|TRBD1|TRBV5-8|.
TGTGCCAGCAGAGGACAGGATAACTACGAGCAGTACTTC
CASRGQDNYEQYF
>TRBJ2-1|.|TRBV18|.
TGTGCCAGCTCACCGTCGTGGGACGGCTACAATGAGCAGTTCTTC
CASSPSWDGYNEQFF
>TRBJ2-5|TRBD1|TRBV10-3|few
TGTGCCATCAGTGAGTCGATGGGTGTCCAGGGGGCTGGGGAGACCCAGTACTTC
CAISESMGVQGAGETQYF
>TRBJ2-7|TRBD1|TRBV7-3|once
TGTGCCAGCAGCCGTGGGACAGGGGGCGAGGAGCAGTACTTC
CASSRGTGGEEQYF
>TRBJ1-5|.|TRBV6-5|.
TGTGCCAGCAGAGTACAGGTTAGCAATCAGCCCCAGCATTTT
CASRVQVSNQPQHF
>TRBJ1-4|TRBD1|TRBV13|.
TGTGCCAGCAGCTTAGCTACAGGGGTGGGAGAAAAACTGTTTTTT
CASSLATGVGEKLFF
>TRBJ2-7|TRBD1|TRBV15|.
TGTGCCACCAGCAGCCTACAGGGGACCGACGAGCAGTACTTC
CATSSLQGTDEQYF
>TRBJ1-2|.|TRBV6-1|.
TGTGCCAGCAGTGAAAGGGCGGGGATCGGCTACACCTTC
CASSERAGIGYTF
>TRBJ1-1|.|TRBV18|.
TGTACCAGCTCACCACCGACACGCGGTGAAGCTTTCTTT
CTSSPPTRGEAFF
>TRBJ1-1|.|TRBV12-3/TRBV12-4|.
TGTGCCAGCGGACCGAGTCTGAACACTGAAGCTTTCTTT
CASGPSLNTEAFF
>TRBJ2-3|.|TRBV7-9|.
TGTGCCAGCAGCTTTTCAGCAGATACGCAGTATTTT
CASSFSADTQYF
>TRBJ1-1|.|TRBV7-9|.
TGTGCCAGCAGCCAGACAGGCGGTGGGATGAACACTGAAGCTTTCTTT
CASSQTGGGMNTEAFF
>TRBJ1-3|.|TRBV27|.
TGTGCCAGCAGGAGGGGGGCCTCTGGAAACACCATATATTTT
CASRRGASGNTIYF
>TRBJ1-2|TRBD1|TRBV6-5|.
TGTGCCAGCAGTTATGAAGGGGGCGCGATCTATGGCTACACCTTC
CASSYEGGAIYGYTF
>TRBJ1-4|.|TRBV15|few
TGTGCCACCAGCGCACGGACAGTTTCCGAAAAACTGTTTTTT
CATSARTVSEKLFF
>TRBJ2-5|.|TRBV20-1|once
TGCAGTGCCAAGATTGTCGAGACCCAGTACTTC
CSAKIVETQYF
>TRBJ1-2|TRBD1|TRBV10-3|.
TGTGCCATCAGTGCCGGACAGGGCTATGGCTACACCTTC
CAISAGQGYGYTF
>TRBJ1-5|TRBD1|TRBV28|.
TGTGCCAGCAGCCAGGACAGGGGGCCTCAGCCCCAGCATTTT
CASSQDRGPQPQHF
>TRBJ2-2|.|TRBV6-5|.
TGTGCCAGCAGGGGCCTGGGAACCGGGGAGCTGTTTTTT
CASRGLGTGELFF
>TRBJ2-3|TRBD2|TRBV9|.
TGTGCCAGCAGCGTAGGGACTAGCGGGTATTCTAGCACAGATACGCAGTATTTT
CASSVGTSGYSSTDTQYF
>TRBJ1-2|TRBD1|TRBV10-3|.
TGTGCCATCAGTGAGTCGGACAGGGGAGGAAATGGCTACACCTTC
CAISESDRGGNGYTF
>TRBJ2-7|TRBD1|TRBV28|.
TGTGCCAGCAGTTTATATGGTGTTCAGGGGGCCGAGCAGTACTTC
CASSLYGVQGAEQYF